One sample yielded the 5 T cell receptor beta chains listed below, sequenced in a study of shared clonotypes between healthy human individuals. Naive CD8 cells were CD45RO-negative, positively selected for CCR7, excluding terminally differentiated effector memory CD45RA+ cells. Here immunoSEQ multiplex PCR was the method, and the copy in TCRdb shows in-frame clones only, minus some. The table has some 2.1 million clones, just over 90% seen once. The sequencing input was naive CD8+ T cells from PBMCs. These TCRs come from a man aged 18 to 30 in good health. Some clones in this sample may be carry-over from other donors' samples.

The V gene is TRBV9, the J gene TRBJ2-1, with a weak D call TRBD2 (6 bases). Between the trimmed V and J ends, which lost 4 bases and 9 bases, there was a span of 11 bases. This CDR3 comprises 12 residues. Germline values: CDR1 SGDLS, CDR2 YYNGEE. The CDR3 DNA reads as TGTGCCAGCAGCCCCGGGGGACGTGAGCAGTTCTTC. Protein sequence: CASSPGGREQFF.

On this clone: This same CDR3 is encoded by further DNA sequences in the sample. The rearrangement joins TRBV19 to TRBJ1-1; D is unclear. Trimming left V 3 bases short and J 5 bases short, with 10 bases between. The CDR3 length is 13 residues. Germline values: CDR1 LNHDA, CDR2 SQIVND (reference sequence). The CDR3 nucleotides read TGTGCCAGTAGTATTTCAGGCCCTACTGAAGCTTTCTTT. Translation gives CASSISGPTEAFF.

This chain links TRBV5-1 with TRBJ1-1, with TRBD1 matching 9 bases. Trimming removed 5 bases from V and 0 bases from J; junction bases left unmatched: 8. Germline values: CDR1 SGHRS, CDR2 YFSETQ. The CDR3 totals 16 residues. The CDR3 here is CASRTTGGPLNTEAFF. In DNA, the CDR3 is TGCGCCAGCAGAACGACAGGGGGGCCCCTGAACACTGAAGCTTTCTTT.

CDR3 in amino acids: CASSSDRGRTYEQYF. The DNA of the CDR3 is TGTGCCAGCAGCTCCGACAGGGGGCGAACCTACGAGCAGTACTTC. The chain recombines TRBV11-2 with TRBJ2-7; the match to TRBD1 covers 10 bases. The CDR3 totals 15 residues. V lost 4 bases to trimming and J lost 2 bases; unmatched junction nucleotides: 5. Germline-derived CDR1 and CDR2 are SGHAT and FQNNGV.

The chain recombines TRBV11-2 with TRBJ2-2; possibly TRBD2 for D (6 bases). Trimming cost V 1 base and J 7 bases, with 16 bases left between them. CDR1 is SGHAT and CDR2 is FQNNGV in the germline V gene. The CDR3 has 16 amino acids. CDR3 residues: CASSLVRSPAGGELFF. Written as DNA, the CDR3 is TGTGCCAGCAGCTTAGTTCGGTCCCCAGCGGGCGGGGAGCTGTTTTTT.